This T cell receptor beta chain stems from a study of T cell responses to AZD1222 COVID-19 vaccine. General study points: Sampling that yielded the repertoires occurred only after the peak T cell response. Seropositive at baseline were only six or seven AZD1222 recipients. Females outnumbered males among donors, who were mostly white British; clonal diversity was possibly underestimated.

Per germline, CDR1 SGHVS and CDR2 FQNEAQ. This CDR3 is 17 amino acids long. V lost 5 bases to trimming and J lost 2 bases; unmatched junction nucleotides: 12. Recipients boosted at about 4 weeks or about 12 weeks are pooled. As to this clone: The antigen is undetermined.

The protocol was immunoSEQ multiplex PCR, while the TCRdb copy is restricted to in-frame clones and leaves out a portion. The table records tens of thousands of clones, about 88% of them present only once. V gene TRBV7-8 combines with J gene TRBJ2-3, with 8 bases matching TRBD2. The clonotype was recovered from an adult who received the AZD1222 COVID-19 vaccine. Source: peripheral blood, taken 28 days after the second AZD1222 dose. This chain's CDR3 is CASSRIPYSGTTDTQYF. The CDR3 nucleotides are TGTGCCAGCAGCCGGATACCGTATAGCGGGACCACAGATACGCAGTATTTT.